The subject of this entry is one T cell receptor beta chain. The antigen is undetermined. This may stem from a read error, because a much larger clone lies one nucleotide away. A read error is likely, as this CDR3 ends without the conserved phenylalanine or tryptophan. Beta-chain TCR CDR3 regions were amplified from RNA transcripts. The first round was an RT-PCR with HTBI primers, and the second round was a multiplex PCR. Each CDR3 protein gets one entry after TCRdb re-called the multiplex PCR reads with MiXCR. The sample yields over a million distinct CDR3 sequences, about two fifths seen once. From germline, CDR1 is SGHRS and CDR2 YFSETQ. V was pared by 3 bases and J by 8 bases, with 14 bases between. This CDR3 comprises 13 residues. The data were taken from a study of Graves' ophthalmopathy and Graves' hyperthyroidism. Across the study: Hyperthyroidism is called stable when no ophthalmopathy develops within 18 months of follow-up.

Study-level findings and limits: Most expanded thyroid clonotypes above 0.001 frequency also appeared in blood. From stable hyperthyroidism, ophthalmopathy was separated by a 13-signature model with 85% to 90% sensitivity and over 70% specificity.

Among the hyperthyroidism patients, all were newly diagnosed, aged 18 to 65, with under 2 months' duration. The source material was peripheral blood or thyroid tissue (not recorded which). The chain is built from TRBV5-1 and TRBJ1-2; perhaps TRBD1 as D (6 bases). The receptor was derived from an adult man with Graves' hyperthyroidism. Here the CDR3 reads CASSSPGGRGYTL. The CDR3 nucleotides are TGCGCCAGCAGCTCGCCCGGGGGCCGGGGCTACACCCTC.